The sequence of this T cell receptor (beta chain) was determined in a study of blood T cells in healthy people across ages. Combining a sample-barcoded 5' primer with a J-beta primer mix, a second PCR ran for 7 to 11 cycles. MiXCR, applied by TCRdb to the 5' RACE reads, yields one record per CDR3 protein. The sample includes 580,000 or so distinct CDR3 sequences, around half of them seen just once. The CDR3 totals 13 residues. Looked up from germline, CDR1 is MNHEY and CDR2 is SMNVEV (reference sequence). Deletions cut 6 bases from V and 10 bases from J, with 19 bases between. The sample holds a few counts of this clonotype.

The receptor's source is an older man in good health. This chain uses TRBV27 with TRBJ2-7; maybe TRBD2 (6 bases). Source material: blood. The CDR3 coding sequence is TGTGCCAGCAGCTTCAATGGGGGGAGGTTACAGTACTTC. It is translated as CASSFNGGRLQYF.